The clone carrying this T cell receptor beta chain was observed many times. Losses at the gene ends were 7 bases for V and 5 bases for J; bases not matched to a gene: 8. This CDR3 spans 14 amino acids. Germline V gives CDR1 SQVTM, CDR2 ANQGSEA. PBMCs were isolated from a roughly 9.6 ml sample of fresh peripheral blood. The data stem from a study of Graves' ophthalmopathy and Graves' hyperthyroidism. The study amplified TCR beta CDR3 regions using RNA transcripts. First-round RT-PCR with HTBI primers preceded a second-round multiplex PCR. TCRdb passed the multiplex PCR reads through MiXCR, listing each CDR3 protein once. This sample carries almost 750,000 distinct CDR3 sequences, roughly two fifths of them seen once, and the ten largest clones take less than 55%.

This sequence originates from an adult man with Graves' ophthalmopathy. This rearrangement joins TRBV29-1 to TRBJ2-5; 12 bases match TRBD2. The sequenced sample consisted of peripheral blood. The CDR3 nucleotides read TGCAGCGGAAAAGGACTAGCGGGGTGGGAGACCCAGTACTTC. This encodes CSGKGLAGWETQYF.